The TCR beta chain described here comes from a study of long-term antiretroviral therapy in people with HIV. V dropped 4 bases and J dropped 1 base, with 10 bases sitting between them. This CDR3 comprises 14 residues. From germline, CDR1 is SGHTS and CDR2 YDEGEE. Investigators performed immunoSEQ version v3.0 at survey level. Sequencing was performed with immunoSEQ multiplex PCR; in TCRdb, only in-frame clones are kept and a portion is missing. The sample carries 30,000 to 40,000 clones, around 75% recorded once. The chain links TRBV5-8 to TRBJ2-3; D is unresolved. The sequencing here drew on unsorted PBMCs, taken 1.9 years after starting antiretroviral therapy. The TCR comes from a man aged 18 to 30 with HIV. The CDR3 coding sequence is TGTGCCAGCAGCCTCCGATCAGGCACAGATACGCAGTATTTT. This gives the protein CASSLRSGTDTQYF.